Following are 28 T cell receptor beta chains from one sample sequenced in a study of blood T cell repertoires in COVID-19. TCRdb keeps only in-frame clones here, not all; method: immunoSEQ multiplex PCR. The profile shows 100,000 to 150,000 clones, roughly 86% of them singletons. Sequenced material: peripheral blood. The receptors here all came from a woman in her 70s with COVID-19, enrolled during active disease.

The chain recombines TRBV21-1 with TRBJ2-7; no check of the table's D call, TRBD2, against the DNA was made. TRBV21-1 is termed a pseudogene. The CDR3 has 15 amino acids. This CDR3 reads CASSKIVAPSYEQYF. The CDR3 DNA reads TGTGCCAGCAGCAAAATAGTTGCCCCGTCCTACGAGCAGTACTTC.

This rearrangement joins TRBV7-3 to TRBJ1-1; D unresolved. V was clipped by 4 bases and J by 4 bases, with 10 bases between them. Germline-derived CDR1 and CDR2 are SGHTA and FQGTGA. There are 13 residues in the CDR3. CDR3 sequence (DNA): TGTGCCAGCAGCTCTCAGCCGGGCACTGAAGCTTTCTTT. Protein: CASSSQPGTEAFF.

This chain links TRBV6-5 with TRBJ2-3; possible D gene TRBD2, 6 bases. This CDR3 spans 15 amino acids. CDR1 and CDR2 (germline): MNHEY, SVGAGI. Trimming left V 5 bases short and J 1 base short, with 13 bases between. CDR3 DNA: TGTGCCAGCAGTCTGACTAGGGCGGGCACAGATACGCAGTATTTT. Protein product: CASSLTRAGTDTQYF.

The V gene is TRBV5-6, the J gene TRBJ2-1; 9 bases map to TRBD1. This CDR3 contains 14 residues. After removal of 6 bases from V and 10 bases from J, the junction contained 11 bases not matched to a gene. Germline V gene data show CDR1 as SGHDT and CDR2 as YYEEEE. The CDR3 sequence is CASIEGQGFEEQFF. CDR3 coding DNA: TGTGCCAGCATCGAGGGACAGGGTTTTGAGGAGCAGTTCTTC.

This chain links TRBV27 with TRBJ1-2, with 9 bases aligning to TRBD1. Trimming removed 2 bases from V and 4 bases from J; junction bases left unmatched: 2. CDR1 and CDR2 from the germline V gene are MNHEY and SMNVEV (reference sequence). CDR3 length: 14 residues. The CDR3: CASSLGQGTYGYTF. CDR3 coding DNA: TGTGCCAGCAGTTTAGGACAGGGGACCTATGGCTACACCTTC.

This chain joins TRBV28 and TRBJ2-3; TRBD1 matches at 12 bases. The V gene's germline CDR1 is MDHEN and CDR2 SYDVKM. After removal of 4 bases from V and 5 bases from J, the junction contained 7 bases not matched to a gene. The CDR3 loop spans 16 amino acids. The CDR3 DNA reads TGTGCCAGCAGTTCCCGGGACAGGGGGCCAATAGATACGCAGTATTTT. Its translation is CASSSRDRGPIDTQYF.

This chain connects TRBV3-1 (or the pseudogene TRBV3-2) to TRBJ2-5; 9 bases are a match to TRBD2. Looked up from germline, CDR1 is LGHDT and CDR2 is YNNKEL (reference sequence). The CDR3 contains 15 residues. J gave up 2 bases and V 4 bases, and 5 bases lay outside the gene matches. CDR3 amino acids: CASSRGLALQETQYF. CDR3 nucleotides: TGTGCCAGCAGCCGGGGACTAGCCCTTCAAGAGACCCAGTACTTC.

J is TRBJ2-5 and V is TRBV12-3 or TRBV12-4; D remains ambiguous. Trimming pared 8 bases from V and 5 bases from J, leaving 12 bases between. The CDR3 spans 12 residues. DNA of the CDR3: TGTGCCAGCCGGAACGAACAGGAGACCCAGTACTTC. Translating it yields CASRNEQETQYF.

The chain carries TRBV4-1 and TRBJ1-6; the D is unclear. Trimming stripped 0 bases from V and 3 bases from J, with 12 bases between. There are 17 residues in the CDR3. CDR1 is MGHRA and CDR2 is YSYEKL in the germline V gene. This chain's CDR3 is CASSQEGSPDYNSPLHF. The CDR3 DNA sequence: TGCGCCAGCAGCCAAGAGGGCAGTCCGGACTATAATTCACCCCTCCACTTT.

The CDR3 loop is CASTRGAGSYNEQFF. The DNA of the CDR3 is TGTGCCAGCACGAGAGGAGCGGGCTCCTACAATGAGCAGTTCTTC. The gene calls are TRBV6-5 and TRBJ2-1, with D possibly matching TRBD2 (6 bases). Germline V gene data show CDR1 as MNHEY and CDR2 as SVGAGI. CDR3 size: 15 residues. Deletions cut 7 bases from V and 0 bases from J, with 13 bases between.

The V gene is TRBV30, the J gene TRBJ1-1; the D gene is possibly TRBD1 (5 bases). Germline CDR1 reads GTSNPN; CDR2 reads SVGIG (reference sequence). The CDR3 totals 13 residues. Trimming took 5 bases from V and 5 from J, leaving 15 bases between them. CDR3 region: CAWANQGWTEAFF. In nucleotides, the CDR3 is TGTGCCTGGGCAAACCAGGGCTGGACTGAAGCTTTCTTT.

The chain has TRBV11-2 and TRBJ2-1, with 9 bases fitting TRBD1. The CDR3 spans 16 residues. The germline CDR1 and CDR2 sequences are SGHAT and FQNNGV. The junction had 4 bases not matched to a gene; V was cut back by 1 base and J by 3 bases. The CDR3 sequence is CASSLGTGGYYNEQFF. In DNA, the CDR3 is TGTGCCAGCAGCTTAGGTACAGGGGGCTACTACAATGAGCAGTTCTTC.

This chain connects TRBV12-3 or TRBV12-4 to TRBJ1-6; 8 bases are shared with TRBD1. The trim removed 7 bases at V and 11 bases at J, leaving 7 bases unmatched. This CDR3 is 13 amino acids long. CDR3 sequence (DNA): TGTGCCAGCAATGCAGGGGGCTCTACACCCCTCCACTTT. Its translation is CASNAGGSTPLHF.

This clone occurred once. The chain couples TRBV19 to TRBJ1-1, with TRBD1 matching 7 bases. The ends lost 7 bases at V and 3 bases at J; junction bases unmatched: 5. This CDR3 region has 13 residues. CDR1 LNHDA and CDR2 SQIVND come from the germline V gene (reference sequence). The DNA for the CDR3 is TGTGCCAGTACAAATACAGGGGACACTGAAGCTTTCTTT. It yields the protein CASTNTGDTEAFF.

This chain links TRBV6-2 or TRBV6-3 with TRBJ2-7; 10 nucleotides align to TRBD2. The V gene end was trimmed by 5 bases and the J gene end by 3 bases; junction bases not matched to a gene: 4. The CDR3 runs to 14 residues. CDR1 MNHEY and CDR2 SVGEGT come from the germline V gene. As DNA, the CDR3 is TGTGCCAGCAGTAGGGCTAGCGGGAGCTACGAGCAGTACTTC. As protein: CASSRASGSYEQYF.

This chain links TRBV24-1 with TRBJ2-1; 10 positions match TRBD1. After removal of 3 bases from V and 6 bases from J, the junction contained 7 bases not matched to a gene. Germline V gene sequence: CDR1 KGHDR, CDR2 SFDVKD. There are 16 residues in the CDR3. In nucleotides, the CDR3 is TGTGCCACCAGTGATATGGGACAGGGGAGCGTCAATGAGCAGTTCTTC. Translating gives CATSDMGQGSVNEQFF.

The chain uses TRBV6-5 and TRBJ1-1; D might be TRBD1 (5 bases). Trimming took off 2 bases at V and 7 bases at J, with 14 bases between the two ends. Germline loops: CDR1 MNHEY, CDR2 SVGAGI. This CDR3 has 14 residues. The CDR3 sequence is CASSYRGPLLEAFF. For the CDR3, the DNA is TGTGCCAGCAGTTACAGGGGCCCTCTCCTTGAAGCTTTCTTT.

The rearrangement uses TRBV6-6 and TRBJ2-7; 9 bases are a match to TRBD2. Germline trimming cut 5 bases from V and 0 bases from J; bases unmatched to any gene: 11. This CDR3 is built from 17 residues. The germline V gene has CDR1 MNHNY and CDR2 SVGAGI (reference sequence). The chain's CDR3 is CASSHKKRGASSYEQYF. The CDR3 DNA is TGTGCCAGCAGTCACAAAAAGCGGGGGGCGAGCTCCTACGAGCAGTACTTC.

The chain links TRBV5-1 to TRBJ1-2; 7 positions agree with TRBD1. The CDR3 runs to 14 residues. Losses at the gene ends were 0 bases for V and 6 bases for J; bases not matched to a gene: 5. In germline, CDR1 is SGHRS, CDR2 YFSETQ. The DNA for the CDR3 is TGCGCCAGCAGCTTGGACCAGGGGGAGGATGGCTACACCTTC. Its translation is CASSLDQGEDGYTF.

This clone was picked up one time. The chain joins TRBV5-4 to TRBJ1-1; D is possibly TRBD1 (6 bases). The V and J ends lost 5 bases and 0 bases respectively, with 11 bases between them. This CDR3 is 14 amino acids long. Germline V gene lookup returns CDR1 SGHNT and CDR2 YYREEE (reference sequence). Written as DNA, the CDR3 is TGTGCCAGCAGAGGACAGCTCTTGAACACTGAAGCTTTCTTT. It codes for CASRGQLLNTEAFF.

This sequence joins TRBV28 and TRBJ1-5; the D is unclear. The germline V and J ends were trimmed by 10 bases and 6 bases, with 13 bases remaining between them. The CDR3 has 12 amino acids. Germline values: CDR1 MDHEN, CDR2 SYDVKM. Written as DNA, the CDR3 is TGTGCCACCCAGGCGGGGTCTCAGCCCCAGCATTTT. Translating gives CATQAGSQPQHF.

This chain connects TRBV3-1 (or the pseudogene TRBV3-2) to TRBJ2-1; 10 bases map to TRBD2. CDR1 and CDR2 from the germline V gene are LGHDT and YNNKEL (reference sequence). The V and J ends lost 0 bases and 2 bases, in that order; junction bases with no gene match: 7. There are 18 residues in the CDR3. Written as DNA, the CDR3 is TGTGCCAGCAGCCAAGATCTTGGGCTAGCGGGGGCCTACAATGAGCAGTTCTTC. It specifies CASSQDLGLAGAYNEQFF.

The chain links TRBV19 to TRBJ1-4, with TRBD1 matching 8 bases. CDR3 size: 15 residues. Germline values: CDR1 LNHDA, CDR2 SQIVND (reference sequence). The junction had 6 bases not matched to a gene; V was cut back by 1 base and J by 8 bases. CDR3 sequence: CASSIGTGGWEKLFF. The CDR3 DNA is TGTGCCAGTAGTATAGGCACAGGGGGTTGGGAAAAACTGTTTTTT.

CDR3 region: CASSIEARGRIQPQHF. The CDR3 bases are TGTGCCAGTAGTATAGAGGCCAGGGGGCGGATTCAGCCCCAGCATTTT. The chain has TRBV19 and TRBJ1-5, with 8 bases fitting TRBD1. The CDR3 totals 16 residues. CDR1 and CDR2 from the germline V gene are LNHDA and SQIVND (reference sequence). Trimming at V came to 0 bases and at J to 6 bases, leaving 7 bases not matched to a gene.

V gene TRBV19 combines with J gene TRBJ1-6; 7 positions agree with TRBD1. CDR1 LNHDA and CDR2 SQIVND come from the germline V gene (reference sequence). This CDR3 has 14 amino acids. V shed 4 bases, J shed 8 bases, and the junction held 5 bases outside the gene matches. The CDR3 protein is CASSRGGVDSPLHF. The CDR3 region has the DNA TGTGCCAGTAGTAGAGGGGGCGTCGATTCACCCCTCCACTTT.

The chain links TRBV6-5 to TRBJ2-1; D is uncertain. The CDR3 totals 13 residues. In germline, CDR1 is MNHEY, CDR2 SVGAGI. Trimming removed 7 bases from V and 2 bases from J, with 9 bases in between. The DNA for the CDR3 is TGTGCCAGCAAGGCTGGAGCCTACAATGAGCAGTTCTTC. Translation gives CASKAGAYNEQFF.

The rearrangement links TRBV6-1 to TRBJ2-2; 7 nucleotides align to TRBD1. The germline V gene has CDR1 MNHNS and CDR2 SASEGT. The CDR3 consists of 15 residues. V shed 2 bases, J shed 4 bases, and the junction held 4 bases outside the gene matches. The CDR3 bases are TGTGCCAGCAGTGAAATGAGGGGGCCCACCGGGGAGCTGTTTTTT. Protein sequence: CASSEMRGPTGELFF.

The CDR3 here is CASSRGQAYQPQHF. For the CDR3, the DNA is TGTGCCAGCAGTCGTGGACAGGCTTATCAGCCCCAGCATTTT. V is TRBV27 and J is TRBJ1-5; 7 nucleotides align to TRBD1. This CDR3 region has 14 residues. Germline V gene lookup returns CDR1 MNHEY and CDR2 SMNVEV (reference sequence). V gave up 5 bases and J gave up 5 bases; unmatched junction bases: 6.